One TCR beta chain is described in this entry. Germline V CDR1 and CDR2: MGHRA, YSYEKL. V was cut by 0 bases and J by 5 bases, with 16 bases left in between. This CDR3 is 16 amino acids long. This entry comes from a study of blood T cell repertoires in COVID-19. Study as a whole: T cells, B-cell-depleted T cells, or PBMCs supplied cDNA or gDNA.

Original processing methods: Researchers report that nucleated cell counts were estimated from reference gene primer amplification. The method was immunoSEQ multiplex PCR; TCRdb's version includes in-frame clones alone and lacks a portion of them. That table is the source of V, J and clone size, and D and trimming were worked out from the DNA. This repertoire shows around 100,000 clones, approximately 80% found once; its top ten account for around an eighth. The TCR comes from a man aged 45 to 65 with active or convalescent COVID-19. Sequenced: peripheral blood. This chain links TRBV4-1 with TRBJ2-5; a possible D gene is TRBD2 (5 bases). The CDR3 is CASSQDRQAGRETQYF. Here the CDR3 DNA reads TGCGCCAGCAGCCAAGATCGGCAGGCGGGTCGGGAGACCCAGTACTTC.